This entry features one T cell receptor beta chain sequence. This specimen comes from a study of blood T cell repertoires in COVID-19. Study-level background: In each case, the material was cDNA or gDNA derived from T cells, B-cell-depleted T cells, or PBMCs.

The CDR3 is made up of 14 amino acids. The junction had 13 bases not matched to a gene; V was cut back by 7 bases and J by 10 bases. CDR1 and CDR2 from the germline V gene are LNHDA and SQIVND (reference sequence). Assay: immunoSEQ multiplex PCR; the TCRdb copy retains only in-frame clones and omits some. The top ten hold 10% to 15% of the sample, which has tens of thousands of clones, 78% seen once. The chain recombines TRBV19 with TRBJ1-2, with TRBD1 identical over 9 bases. Sequencing was done on a sample of peripheral blood. This receptor was taken from an elderly man with acute or convalescent COVID-19. CDR3 loop: CASTDPGQGNDYTF. CDR3 bases: TGTGCCAGTACCGACCCGGGACAGGGCAATGACTACACCTTC.